The 9 T cell receptor beta chains below all came from one sample that was sequenced in a study of breast tumors, draining lymph nodes, adjacent tissues. Axillary draining lymph nodes of breast cancer patients supplied the node samples. MiXCR, run by TCRdb on the multiplex PCR reads, gives a single entry per CDR3 protein. Altogether roughly 130,000 distinct CDR3 sequences are present, 20% being singletons, with the ten largest covering more than 3%. Sequences were obtained from axillary lymph node tissue. The receptors shown here come from a female donor with breast cancer. Some clones in this sample may be carry-over from other donors' samples.

The V and J genes are TRBV18 and TRBJ2-5; perhaps TRBD2 as D (6 bases). This CDR3 has 15 amino acids. V lost 0 bases to trimming and J lost 1 base, with 9 bases between them. CDR1 and CDR2 from the germline V gene are KGHSH and LQKENI. The CDR3 region has the DNA TGTGCCAGCTCACCACCGATGGGACTCCAAGAGACCCAGTACTTC. Protein product: CASSPPMGLQETQYF.

The sample holds many counts of this clonotype. This chain uses TRBV5-1 with TRBJ1-4; D gene unclear. CDR3 size: 14 residues. V dropped 1 base and J dropped 0 bases, with 4 bases sitting between them. CDR1 and CDR2 from the germline V gene are SGHRS and YFSETQ. In DNA form, the CDR3 reads TGCGCCAGCAGCTTGTTAGCAACTAATGAAAAACTGTTTTTT. Protein product: CASSLLATNEKLFF.

A note on this clonotype: A read error may be the cause here, since a much bigger clone is one base away. The rearrangement uses TRBV6-6 and TRBJ2-6; the D call may be TRBD1 or TRBD2 (5 bases each). CDR3 length: 17 amino acids. The germline CDR1 and CDR2 sequences are MNHNY and SVGAGI (reference sequence). This CDR3 is CASSLERILSGANVLAF. DNA of the CDR3: TGTGCCAGCAGTTTGGAGCGGATCCTCTCTGGGGCCAACGTCCTGGCTTTC.

This clonotype was counted ten times or more. One end of the junction varies from germline; a read error may be responsible. The chain uses TRBV2 and TRBJ2-7; 12 bases are a match to TRBD2. Germline values: CDR1 SNHLY, CDR2 FYNNEI. The CDR3 loop spans 14 amino acids. This CDR3 reads CASREGLAGSEQYF. CDR3 in DNA: TGTGCCAGCAGGGAAGGACTAGCGGGATCCGAGCAGTACTTC.

Remarks on this clonotype: This may be a read error, as it is one base from a much larger clone. CDR3 nucleotide sequence: TGTGCCAGCAGCCCCCGGGGGGATCAAACTAATGAAAAACAGTTTTTT. Protein product: CASSPRGDQTNEKQFF. The genes are TRBV7-9 and TRBJ1-4, with D possibly TRBD1 on 5 matching bases. Germline V gene sequence: CDR1 SEHNR, CDR2 FQNEAQ (reference sequence). The CDR3 is 16 amino acids. Using reference TRBV7-9 and TRBJ1-4 for the parts outside the CDR3, the full variable domain is DTGVSQNPRHKITKRGQNVTFRCDPISEHNRLYWYRQTLGQGPEFLTYFQNEAQLEKSRLLSDRFSAERPKGSFSTLEIQRTEQGDSAMYLCASSPRGDQTNEKQFFGSGTQLSVL.

Note on this clonotype: Given a much more abundant clone one base away, this may be a read error. The conserved final phenylalanine or tryptophan is absent from the CDR3, which likely points to a read error. The chain links TRBV24-1 to TRBJ2-2, with D unclear. This CDR3 contains 11 residues. Per the germline V gene, CDR1 is KGHDR and CDR2 is SFDVKD. V gave up 10 bases and J gave up 2 bases, with 4 bases separating them. The CDR3 sequence is CATSNTGELFL. CDR3 DNA: TGTGCCACTTCTAACACCGGGGAGCTGTTTCTT.

This clonotype was counted between two and nine times. The chain recombines TRBV27 with TRBJ1-3; D is possibly TRBD1 (5 bases). V lost 6 bases to trimming and J lost 1 base, with 10 bases between them. This CDR3 comprises 14 residues. Looked up from germline, CDR1 is MNHEY and CDR2 is SMNVEV (reference sequence). CDR3 region: CASRGGGSGNTIYF. CDR3 nucleotides: TGTGCCAGCAGGGGGGGGGGGTCTGGAAACACCATATATTTT.

With regard to this clonotype: Given the absence of the conserved phenylalanine or tryptophan at the CDR3 end, a read error is likely. V is TRBV19 and J is TRBJ1-5, with 8 bases matching TRBD1. With 5 bases clipped from V and 0 bases from J, the junction kept 9 bases outside the gene matches. CDR1 is LNHDA and CDR2 is SQIVND in the germline V gene (reference sequence). This CDR3 is built from 17 residues. In DNA, the CDR3 is TGTGCCAGTAGTCCCCTCGGGACAGGCTATAGCAATCAGCCCCAGCATTCT. It yields the protein CASSPLGTGYSNQPQHS.

In this sample, this clonotype turned up many times. This chain connects TRBV7-9 to TRBJ2-1, with D perhaps being TRBD1 or TRBD2 (6 bases each). Per the germline V gene, CDR1 is SEHNR and CDR2 is FQNEAQ (reference sequence). V dropped 8 bases and J dropped 8 bases, with 19 bases sitting between them. CDR3 length: 14 residues. CDR3 amino acids: CASGGGRLGYEQFF. The CDR3 region has the DNA TGTGCCAGCGGTGGGGGGCGCTTGGGCTATGAGCAGTTCTTC. The full variable domain, completed using reference TRBV7-9 and TRBJ2-1, is DTGVSQNPRHKITKRGQNVTFRCDPISEHNRLYWYRQTLGQGPEFLTYFQNEAQLEKSRLLSDRFSAERPKGSFSTLEIQRTEQGDSAMYLCASGGGRLGYEQFFGPGTRLTVL.